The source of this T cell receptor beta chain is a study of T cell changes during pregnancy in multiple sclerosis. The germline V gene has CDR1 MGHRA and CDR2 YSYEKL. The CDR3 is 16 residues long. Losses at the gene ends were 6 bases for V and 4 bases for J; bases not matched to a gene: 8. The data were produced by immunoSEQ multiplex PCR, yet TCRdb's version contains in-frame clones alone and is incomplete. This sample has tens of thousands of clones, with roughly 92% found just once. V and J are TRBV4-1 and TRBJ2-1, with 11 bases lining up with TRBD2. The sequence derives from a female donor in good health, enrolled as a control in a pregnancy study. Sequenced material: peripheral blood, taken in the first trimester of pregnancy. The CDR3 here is CASSQKLAGVYNEQFF. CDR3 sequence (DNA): TGCGCCAGCAGTCAGAAACTAGCGGGGGTATACAATGAGCAGTTCTTC.